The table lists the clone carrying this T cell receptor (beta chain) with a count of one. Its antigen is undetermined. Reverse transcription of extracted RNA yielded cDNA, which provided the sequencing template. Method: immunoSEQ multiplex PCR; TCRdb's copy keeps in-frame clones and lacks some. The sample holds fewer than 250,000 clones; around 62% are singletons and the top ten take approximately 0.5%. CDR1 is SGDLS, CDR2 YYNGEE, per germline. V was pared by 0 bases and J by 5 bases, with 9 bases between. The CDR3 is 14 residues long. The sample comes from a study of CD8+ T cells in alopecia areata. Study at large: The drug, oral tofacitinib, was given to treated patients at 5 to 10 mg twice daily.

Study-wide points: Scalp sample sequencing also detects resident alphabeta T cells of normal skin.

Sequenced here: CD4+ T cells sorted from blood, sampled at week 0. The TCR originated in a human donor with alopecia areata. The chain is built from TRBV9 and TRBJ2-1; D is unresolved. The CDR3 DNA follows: TGTGCCAGCAGCGTAGATGGGCAGGACAATGAGCAGTTCTTC. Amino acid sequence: CASSVDGQDNEQFF.